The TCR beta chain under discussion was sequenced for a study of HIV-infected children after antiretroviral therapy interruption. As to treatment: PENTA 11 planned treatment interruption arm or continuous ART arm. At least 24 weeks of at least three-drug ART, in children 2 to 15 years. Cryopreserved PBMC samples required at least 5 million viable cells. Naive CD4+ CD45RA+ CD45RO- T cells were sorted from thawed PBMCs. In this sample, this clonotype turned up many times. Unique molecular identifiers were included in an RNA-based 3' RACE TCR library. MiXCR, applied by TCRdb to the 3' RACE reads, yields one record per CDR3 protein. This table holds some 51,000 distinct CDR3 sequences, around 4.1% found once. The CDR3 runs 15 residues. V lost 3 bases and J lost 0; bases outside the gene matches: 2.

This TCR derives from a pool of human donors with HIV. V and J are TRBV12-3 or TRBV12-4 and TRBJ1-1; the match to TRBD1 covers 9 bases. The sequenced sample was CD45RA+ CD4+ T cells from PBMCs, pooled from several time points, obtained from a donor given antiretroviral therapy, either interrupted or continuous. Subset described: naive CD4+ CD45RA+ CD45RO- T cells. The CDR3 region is CASSLGDRVNTEAFF. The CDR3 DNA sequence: TGTGCCAGCAGTTTGGGGGACAGGGTGAACACTGAAGCTTTCTTT.